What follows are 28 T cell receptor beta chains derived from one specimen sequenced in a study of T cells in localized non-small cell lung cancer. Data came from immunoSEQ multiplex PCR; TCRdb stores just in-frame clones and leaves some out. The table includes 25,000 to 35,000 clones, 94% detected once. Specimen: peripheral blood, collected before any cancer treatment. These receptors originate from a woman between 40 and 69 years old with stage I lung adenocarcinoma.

The CDR3 region is CASSPPDGPEQFF. The CDR3 DNA follows: TGTGCCAGCTCACCACCAGACGGGCCTGAGCAGTTCTTC. The V call is TRBV18, the J call TRBJ2-1; D is unresolved. CDR3 size: 13 residues. V shed 0 bases and J shed 9 bases, with 9 bases lying between them. Germline V gene lookup returns CDR1 KGHSH and CDR2 LQKENI. The full variable domain, with the rest looked up from reference TRBV18 and TRBJ2-1, is NAGVMQNPRHLVRRRGQEARLRCSPMKGHSHVYWYRQLPEEGLKFMVYLQKENIIDESGMPKERFSAEFPKEGPSILRIQQVVRGDSAAYFCASSPPDGPEQFFGPGTRLTVL.

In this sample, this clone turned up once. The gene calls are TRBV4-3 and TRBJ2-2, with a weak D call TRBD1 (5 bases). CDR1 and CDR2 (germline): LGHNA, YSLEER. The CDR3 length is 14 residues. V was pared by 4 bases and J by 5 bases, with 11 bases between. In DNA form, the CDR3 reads TGCGCCAGCAGCCTTCATAGGGGTACCGGGGAGCTGTTTTTT. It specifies CASSLHRGTGELFF.

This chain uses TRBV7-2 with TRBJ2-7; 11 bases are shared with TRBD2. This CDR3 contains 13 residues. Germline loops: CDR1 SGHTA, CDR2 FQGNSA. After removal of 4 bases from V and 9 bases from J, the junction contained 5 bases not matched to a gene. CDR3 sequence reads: CASSSGLAGRQYF. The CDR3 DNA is TGTGCCAGCAGCTCCGGACTAGCGGGTAGGCAGTACTTC.

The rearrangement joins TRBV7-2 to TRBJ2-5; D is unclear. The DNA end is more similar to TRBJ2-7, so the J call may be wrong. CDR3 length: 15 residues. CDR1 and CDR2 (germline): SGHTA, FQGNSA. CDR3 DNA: TGTGCCAGCAGCGCACTTTGGCCACGGCCCTACGAGCAGTACTTC. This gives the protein CASSALWPRPYEQYF.

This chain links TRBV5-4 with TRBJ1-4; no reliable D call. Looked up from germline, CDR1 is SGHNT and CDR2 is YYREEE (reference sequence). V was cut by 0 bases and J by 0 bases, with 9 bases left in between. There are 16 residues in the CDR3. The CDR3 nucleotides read TGTGCCAGCAGCTTGGGAATGACTGCAACTAATGAAAAACTGTTTTTT. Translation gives CASSLGMTATNEKLFF.

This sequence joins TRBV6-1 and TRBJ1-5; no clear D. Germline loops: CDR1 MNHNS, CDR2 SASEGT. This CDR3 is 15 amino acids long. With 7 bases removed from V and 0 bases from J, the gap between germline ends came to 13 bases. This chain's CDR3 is CASKATLVSNQPQHF. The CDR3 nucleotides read TGTGCCAGCAAGGCCACGTTAGTTAGCAATCAGCCCCAGCATTTT.

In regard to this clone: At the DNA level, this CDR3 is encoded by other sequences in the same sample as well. The CDR3 reads CASRRGVGQPQHF. The CDR3 region has the DNA TGTGCCAGCAGGAGGGGGGTGGGTCAGCCCCAGCATTTT. The gene calls are TRBV2 and TRBJ1-5, with a possible D match to TRBD1 (6 bases). Germline V gene data show CDR1 as SNHLY and CDR2 as FYNNEI. CDR3 size: 13 residues. Trimming pared 6 bases from V and 6 bases from J, leaving 12 bases between.

CDR3 amino acids: CASRGLAGSYEQYF. The CDR3 nucleotides are TGTGCCAGCAGGGGACTAGCGGGAAGCTACGAGCAGTACTTC. The V and J genes are TRBV2 and TRBJ2-7; 13 nucleotides line up with TRBD2. Germline CDR1 is SNHLY and CDR2 is FYNNEI. With 6 bases clipped from V and 3 bases from J, the junction kept 2 bases outside the gene matches. CDR3 size: 14 residues.

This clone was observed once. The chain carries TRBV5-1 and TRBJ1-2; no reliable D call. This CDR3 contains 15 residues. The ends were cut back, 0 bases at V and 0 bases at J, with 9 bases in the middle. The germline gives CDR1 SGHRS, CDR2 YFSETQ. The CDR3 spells CASSLGGGSNYGYTF. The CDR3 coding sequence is TGCGCCAGCAGCTTGGGTGGAGGGTCTAACTATGGCTACACCTTC.

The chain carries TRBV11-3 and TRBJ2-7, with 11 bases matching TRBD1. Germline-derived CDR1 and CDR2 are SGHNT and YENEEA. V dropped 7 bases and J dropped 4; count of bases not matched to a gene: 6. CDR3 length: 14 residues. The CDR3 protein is CASTWTGGSYEQYF. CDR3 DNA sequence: TGTGCCAGCACATGGACAGGGGGCTCTTACGAGCAGTACTTC.

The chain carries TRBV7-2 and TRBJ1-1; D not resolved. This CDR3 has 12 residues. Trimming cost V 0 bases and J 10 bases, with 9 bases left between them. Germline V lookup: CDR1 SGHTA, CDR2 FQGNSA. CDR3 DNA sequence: TGTGCCAGCAGCTTAGCGCTCTTTGGAGCTTTCTTT. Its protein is CASSLALFGAFF.

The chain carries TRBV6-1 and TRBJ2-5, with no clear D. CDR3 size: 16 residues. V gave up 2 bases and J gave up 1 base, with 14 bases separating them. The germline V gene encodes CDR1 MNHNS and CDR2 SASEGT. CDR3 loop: CASSENLIAPQETQYF. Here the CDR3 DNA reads TGTGCCAGCAGTGAAAACTTAATAGCTCCCCAAGAGACCCAGTACTTC.

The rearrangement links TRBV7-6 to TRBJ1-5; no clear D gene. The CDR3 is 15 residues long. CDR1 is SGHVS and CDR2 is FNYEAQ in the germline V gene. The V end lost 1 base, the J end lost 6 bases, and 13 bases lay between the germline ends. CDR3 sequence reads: CASSLDSSGIQPQHF. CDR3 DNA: TGTGCCAGCAGCTTAGACTCGTCGGGGATTCAGCCCCAGCATTTT.

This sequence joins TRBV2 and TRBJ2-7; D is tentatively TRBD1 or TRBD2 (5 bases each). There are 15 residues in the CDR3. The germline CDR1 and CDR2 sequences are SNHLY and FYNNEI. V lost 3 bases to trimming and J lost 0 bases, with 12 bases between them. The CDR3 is CASSEMGVHSYEQYF. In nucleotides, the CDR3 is TGTGCCAGCAGTGAGATGGGGGTCCACTCCTACGAGCAGTACTTC.

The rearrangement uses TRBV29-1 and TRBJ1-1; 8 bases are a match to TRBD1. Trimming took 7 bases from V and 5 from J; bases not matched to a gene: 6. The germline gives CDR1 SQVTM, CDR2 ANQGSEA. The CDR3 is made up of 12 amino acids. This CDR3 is CSADREGTEAFF. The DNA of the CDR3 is TGCAGCGCGGACAGGGAGGGAACTGAAGCTTTCTTT.

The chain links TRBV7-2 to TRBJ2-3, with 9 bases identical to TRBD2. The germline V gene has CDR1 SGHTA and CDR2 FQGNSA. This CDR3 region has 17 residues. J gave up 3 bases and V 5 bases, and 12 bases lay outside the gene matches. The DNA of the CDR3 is TGTGCCAGCAGCCCGGCCCGGACTAGCGTTCGGACAGATACGCAGTATTTT. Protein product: CASSPARTSVRTDTQYF.

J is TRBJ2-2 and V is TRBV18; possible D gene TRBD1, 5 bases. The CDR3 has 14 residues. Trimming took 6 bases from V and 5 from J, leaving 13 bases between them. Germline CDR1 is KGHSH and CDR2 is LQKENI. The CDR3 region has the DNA TGTGCCAGCTCCCCCGCAGGGCGGACCGGGGAGCTGTTTTTT. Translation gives CASSPAGRTGELFF.

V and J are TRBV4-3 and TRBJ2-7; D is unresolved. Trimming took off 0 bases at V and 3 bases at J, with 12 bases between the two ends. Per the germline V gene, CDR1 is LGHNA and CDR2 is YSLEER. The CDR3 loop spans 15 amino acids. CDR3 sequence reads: CASSQEGQDHYEQYF. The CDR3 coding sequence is TGCGCCAGCAGCCAAGAAGGCCAGGACCACTACGAGCAGTACTTC.

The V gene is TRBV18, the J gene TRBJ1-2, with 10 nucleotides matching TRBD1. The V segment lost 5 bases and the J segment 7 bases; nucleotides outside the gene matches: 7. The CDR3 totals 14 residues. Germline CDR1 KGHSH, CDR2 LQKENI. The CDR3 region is CASSGTGVDGGYTF. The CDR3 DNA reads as TGTGCCAGCTCAGGGACAGGGGTCGACGGTGGCTACACCTTC.

The CDR3 protein is CASKENTEAFF. The CDR3 DNA sequence: TGTGCCAGCAAGGAGAACACTGAAGCTTTCTTT. The V call is TRBV2, the J call TRBJ1-1; D is uncertain. Germline V lookup: CDR1 SNHLY, CDR2 FYNNEI. The CDR3 is 11 residues long. The V and J ends lost 7 bases and 1 base respectively, with 4 bases between them. Supplemented by reference TRBV2 and TRBJ1-1, the full variable domain reads EPEVTQTPSHQVTQMGQEVILRCVPISNHLYFYWYRQILGQKVEFLVSFYNNEISEKSEIFDDQFSVERPDGSNFTLKIRSTKLEDSAMYFCASKENTEAFFGQGTRLTVV.

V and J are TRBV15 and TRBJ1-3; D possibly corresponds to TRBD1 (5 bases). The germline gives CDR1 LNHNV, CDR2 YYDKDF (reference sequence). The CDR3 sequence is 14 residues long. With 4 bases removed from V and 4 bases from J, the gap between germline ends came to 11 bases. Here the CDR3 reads CATSISRGGNTIYF. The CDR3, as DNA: TGTGCCACCAGCATCTCCCGGGGCGGAAACACCATATATTTT.

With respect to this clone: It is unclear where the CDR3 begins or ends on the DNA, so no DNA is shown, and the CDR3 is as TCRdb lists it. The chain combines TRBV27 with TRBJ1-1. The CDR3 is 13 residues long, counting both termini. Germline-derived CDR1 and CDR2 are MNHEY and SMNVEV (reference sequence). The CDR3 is CASSSLSSGRAFF.

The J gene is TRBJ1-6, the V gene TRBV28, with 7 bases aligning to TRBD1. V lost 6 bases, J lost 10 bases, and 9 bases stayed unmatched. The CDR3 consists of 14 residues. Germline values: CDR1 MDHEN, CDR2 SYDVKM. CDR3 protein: CASRLRQGGSPLHF. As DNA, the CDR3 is TGTGCCAGCAGACTTCGACAGGGTGGGTCACCCCTCCACTTT.

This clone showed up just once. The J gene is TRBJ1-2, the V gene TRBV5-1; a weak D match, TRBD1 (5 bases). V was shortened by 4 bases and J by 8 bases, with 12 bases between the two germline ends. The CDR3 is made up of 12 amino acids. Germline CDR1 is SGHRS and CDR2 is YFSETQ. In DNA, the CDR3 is TGCGCCAGCAGCGGGGGACCTCAGGGCTACACCTTC. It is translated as CASSGGPQGYTF.

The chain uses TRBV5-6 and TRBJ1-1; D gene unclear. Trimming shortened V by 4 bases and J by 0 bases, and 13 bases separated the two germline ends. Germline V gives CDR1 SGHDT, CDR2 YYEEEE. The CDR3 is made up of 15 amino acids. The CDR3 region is CASSRSAGLNTEAFF. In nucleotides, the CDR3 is TGTGCCAGCAGCCGGTCGGCGGGCCTGAACACTGAAGCTTTCTTT.

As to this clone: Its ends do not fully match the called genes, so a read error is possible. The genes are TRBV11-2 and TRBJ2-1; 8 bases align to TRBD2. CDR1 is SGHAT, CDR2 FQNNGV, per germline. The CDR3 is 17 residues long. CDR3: CASTSLLSGNSPNGQFF. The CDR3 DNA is TGTGCCAGCACCAGCCTACTTAGCGGGAATTCCCCAAATGGGCAGTTCTTC.

The CDR3 DNA sequence: TGTGCCAGCAGCGCCGCCCGGGGGTCACCCCTCCACTTT. The encoded protein is CASSAARGSPLHF. This chain joins TRBV11-2 and TRBJ1-6, with D perhaps TRBD1 (5 bases). The germline V gene has CDR1 SGHAT and CDR2 FQNNGV. CDR3 length: 13 amino acids. The ends were cut back, 5 bases at V and 10 bases at J, with 12 bases in the middle.

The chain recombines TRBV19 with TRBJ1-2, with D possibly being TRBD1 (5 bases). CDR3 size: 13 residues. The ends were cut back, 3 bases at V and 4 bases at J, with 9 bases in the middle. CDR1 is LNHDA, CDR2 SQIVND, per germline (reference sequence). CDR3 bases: TGTGCCAGTAGTATTCTGGGGGTCTATGGCTACACCTTC. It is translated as CASSILGVYGYTF.